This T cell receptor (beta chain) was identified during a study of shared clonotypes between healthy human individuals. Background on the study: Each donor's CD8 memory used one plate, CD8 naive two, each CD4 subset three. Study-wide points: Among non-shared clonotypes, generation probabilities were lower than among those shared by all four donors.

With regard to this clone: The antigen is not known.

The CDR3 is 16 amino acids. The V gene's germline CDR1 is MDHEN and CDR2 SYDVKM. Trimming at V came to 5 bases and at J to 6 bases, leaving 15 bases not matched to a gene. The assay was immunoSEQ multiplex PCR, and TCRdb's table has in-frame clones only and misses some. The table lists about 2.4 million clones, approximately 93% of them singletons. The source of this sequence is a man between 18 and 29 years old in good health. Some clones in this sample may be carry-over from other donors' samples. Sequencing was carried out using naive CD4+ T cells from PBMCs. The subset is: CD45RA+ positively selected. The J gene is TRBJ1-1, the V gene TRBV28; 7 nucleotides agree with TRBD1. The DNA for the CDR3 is TGTGCCAGCAGTGCCCGGGAGGGGGCGGTGAATTCTGAAGCTTTCTTT. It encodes CASSAREGAVNSEAFF.